This T cell receptor beta chain was recovered during a study of read filtering for tumor transcriptome and immune sequencing (dated by TCRdb to 2018 to 2020). Turning to the overall study: The cohort consisted of approximately 17 male and some 15 female patients, with a mean age of roughly 66 years and an age range of roughly 45 to 85. By revised international staging, roughly 8 patients were R-ISS I, approximately 15 were R-ISS II and 6 or 7 were R-ISS III. Whole-transcriptome libraries were prepared with the TruSeq RNA Access Library Prep Kit after DNase treatment. Per sample, about 3.5 to 11 million TCR-region mapped reads were obtained with IR-seq, compared with only about 80 to 1273 with RNA-seq. Using the same bone marrow samples, the study compared TCR repertoires obtained by targeted immune repertoire sequencing with those obtained by bulk whole-transcriptome sequencing. One main goal was a read-filtering strategy for immune repertoire data, in particular deciding whether clonotypes backed by only one read should be removed.

TCR libraries were built from roughly 370 ng RNA with the Immunoverse kit, using molecular barcoded adaptors covering alpha/delta and beta/gamma chains. TCR library preparation was performed with the same RNA that was used for transcriptome sequencing. TCR libraries were sequenced on an Illumina HiSeq 4000 with 2 x 150 cycles. The paper's processing steps were these. TCR reads were aligned to human V, D, J and C references and assembled into CDR3 clonotypes with MiXCR, including quality filtering and error correction. Clonotype counts and gene usage diversity were analyzed with the tcR package in R. Raw mapping reads were checked after the RNA-seq reads had been mapped by STAR aligner version 2.5.3a onto the human GRCh37 genome. IR-seq fastq files were randomly downsampled with Seqtk 1.3 to test the effect of sequencing depth on detected clonotypes. TCRdb redid the processing of the public reads, applying fastp at Q25 and MiXCR, and retained in-frame beta chains. Records with the same CDR3 protein are collapsed into one entry carrying the most frequent genes and DNA. These V and J calls are TCRdb output, not the study's own analysis. This sample gives about 39,000 distinct CDR3 sequences in total; roughly an eighth of them show up just once. Approximately 7% of the sample is held by the ten biggest clonotypes.

Every patient had bone marrow sampled at the time of active disease. Ficoll-Hypaque density gradient centrifugation was used to isolate the bone marrow mononuclear cells. Myeloma plasma cells were removed and CD138-negative cells were collected by negative selection after labeling with CD138 magnetic microbeads on a MACS separator. Purity of the isolated cells was checked by flow cytometry on an Attune NxT using CD138 antibodies. Total RNA was extracted using TRIzol reagent and was quantified on a NanoDrop spectrophotometer. For each patient, paired RNA-seq and IR-seq were run on the CD138-negative bone marrow sample from that patient. The germline V gene (reference sequence) gives CDR1 as LNHDA and CDR2 as SQIVND. Spanning cysteine to phenylalanine, the CDR3 consists of 14 amino acids. CDR3 DNA only is kept here, 42 bases in frame from base 1. V sheds 1 base and J sheds 4 bases, leaving 9 bases between their ends.

This clonotype was detected many times. Its antigen target is currently unknown. No base quality values were provided; no much bigger clone lies one nucleotide off. The investigation overall reported the following: When single-read clonotypes were removed, the proportions of shared clonotypes in IR-seq and RNA-seq correlated more strongly. The sorted CD138-negative fraction was composed of a mixed bone marrow immune population rather than of purified T cells. Single-read clonotypes made up around 82% of clonotypes but approximately 3.5% of total reads in IR-seq, and over 60% of clonotypes and about 45% of reads in RNA-seq. Clonotypes were captured by IR-seq at much higher depth and more reliably than by RNA-seq, and smaller IR-seq throughput was sufficient for identification of most shared clonotypes.

The chain was built from TRBV19 and TRBJ2-3, with the D gene uncertain. This TCR was recovered from a donor at least 40 years old with multiple myeloma. Sample: a population of CD138-negative cells sorted from bone marrow. The label giving this sample's cell subset or site can be read as: bone marrow mononuclear cells depleted of CD138+ plasma/myeloma cells by negative magnetic selection. The DNA is as follows: TGTGCCAGTAGTATAGGGAAAGCTCCAGATACGCAGTATTTT. Its protein product is CASSIGKAPDTQYF.